The 8 T cell receptor beta chains below come from one sample, sequenced in a study of blood T cells in healthy people across ages. For the second PCR, which ran for about 7 to 11 cycles, a sample-barcoded 5' primer and a J-beta primer mix were used. TCRdb analysed the 5' RACE reads with MiXCR anew, one entry per CDR3 protein. In the table there are around 800,000 distinct CDR3 sequences, 20% to 30% of which are singletons. A further study also used this sample, focusing on T cells of mothers and their children.

Sequences were obtained from blood. These receptors were collected from a boy younger than 18 in good health.

The J gene is TRBJ1-2, the V gene TRBV25-1; TRBD1 is a possible D gene (6 bases). CDR3 length: 13 amino acids. Trimming pared 4 bases from V and 6 bases from J, leaving 12 bases between. Germline V gene sequence: CDR1 MGHDK, CDR2 SYGVNS. The CDR3 here is CASSVGQPNGYTF. The DNA of the CDR3 is TGTGCCAGCAGTGTCGGACAGCCTAATGGCTACACCTTC.

DNA for the CDR3: TGTGCCAGCAGTGACGACAGCACAGATACGCAGTATTTT. Translated, it gives CASSDDSTDTQYF. This sequence joins TRBV2 and TRBJ2-3; D remains ambiguous. Trimming took 3 bases from V and 0 from J, leaving 4 bases between them. CDR1 is SNHLY and CDR2 is FYNNEI in the germline V gene. This CDR3 is 13 amino acids long.

In its sample, this clonotype was seen a few times. The chain is built from TRBV29-1 and TRBJ1-1; possibly TRBD1 for D (6 bases). V was cut by 6 bases and J by 1 base, with 18 bases left in between. Germline-derived CDR1 and CDR2 are SQVTM and ANQGSEA. The CDR3 is 15 amino acids. The CDR3 sequence: CSVSQQGWGNTEAFF. Here the CDR3 DNA reads TGCAGCGTATCTCAACAGGGATGGGGGAACACTGAAGCTTTCTTT. The whole variable domain, remainder taken from reference TRBV29-1 and TRBJ1-1, is SAVISQKPSRDICQRGTSLTIQCQVDSQVTMMFWYRQQPGQSLTLIATANQGSEATYESGFVIDKFPISRPNLTFSTLTVSNMSPEDSSIYLCSVSQQGWGNTEAFFGQGTRLTVV.

This clonotype was counted a few times. J is TRBJ2-5 and V is TRBV30; 7 bases line up with TRBD1. Trimming removed 3 bases from V and 5 bases from J; junction bases left unmatched: 9. Germline-derived CDR1 and CDR2 are GTSNPN and SVGIG (reference sequence). This CDR3 contains 14 residues. As DNA, the CDR3 is TGTGCCTGGAGGTACAGGGGTTTTGGGGAGACCCAGTACTTC. The encoded protein is CAWRYRGFGETQYF.

This clonotype was observed a few times. The chain employs TRBV11-2 and TRBJ1-4, with D perhaps matching TRBD1 (6 bases). Trimming removed 5 bases at V and 6 bases at J, with 13 bases between. CDR1 is SGHAT, CDR2 FQNNGV, per germline. This CDR3 has 14 residues. Here the CDR3 DNA reads TGTGCCAGCAGCCCCCGGGACATCCATGAAAAACTGTTTTTT. Its translation: CASSPRDIHEKLFF. Based on the CDR3 plus reference TRBV11-2 and TRBJ1-4, the full variable domain is EAGVAQSPRYKIIEKRQSVAFWCNPISGHATLYWYQQILGQGPKLLIQFQNNGVVDDSQLPKDRFSAERLKGVDSTLKIQPAKLEDSAVYLCASSPRDIHEKLFFGSGTQLSVL.

This sequence joins TRBV20-1 and TRBJ1-1, with a weak D call TRBD1 (6 bases). Germline V gives CDR1 DFQATT, CDR2 SNEGSKA (reference sequence). The V and J ends lost 0 bases and 3 bases respectively, with 14 bases between them. The CDR3 has 15 residues. The CDR3, as DNA: TGCAGTGCTAGAGATTTCGGGGGGCGGGACACTGAAGCTTTCTTT. Translation gives CSARDFGGRDTEAFF.

The rearrangement links TRBV28 to TRBJ1-5, with a tentative D call TRBD1 (5 bases). The CDR3 has 15 residues. In germline, CDR1 is MDHEN, CDR2 SYDVKM. Trimming stripped 2 bases from V and 4 bases from J, with 12 bases between. This CDR3 is CASSLAGGSNQPQHF. CDR3 DNA sequence: TGTGCCAGCAGTTTAGCCGGGGGGTCGAATCAGCCCCAGCATTTT.

This clonotype has more than one count but fewer than ten. The chain uses TRBV7-6 and TRBJ2-2; D gene uncertain. The V gene's germline CDR1 is SGHVS and CDR2 FNYEAQ. CDR3 size: 14 residues. Trimming removed 5 bases from V and 1 base from J, with 8 bases in between. The CDR3 here is CASSAAMNTGELFF. CDR3 sequence (DNA): TGTGCCAGCAGCGCGGCTATGAACACCGGGGAGCTGTTTTTT.